Each of the 2 T cell receptor beta chains below was sequenced from the same sample in a study of OX40 agonist ivuxolimab in advanced cancers. Assay used: immunoSEQ multiplex PCR; TCRdb lists only in-frame clones, some missing. The data contain about 99,000 clones, more than 95% of them seen just once; the ten biggest clones take up around 2%. The source was CD4+ or CD8+ T cells sorted from blood, collected in a trial of the OX40 agonist ivuxolimab. Receptors were obtained from an adult with an advanced solid tumor such as melanoma, head and neck, liver or kidney cancer.

The chain uses TRBV10-1 and TRBJ1-1; 10 nucleotides line up with TRBD1. The V gene's germline CDR1 is WNHNN and CDR2 SYGVQD (reference sequence). Losses at the gene ends were 4 bases for V and 0 bases for J; bases not matched to a gene: 2. The CDR3 is 15 residues long. Written as DNA, the CDR3 is TGCGCCAGCAGTGGGACAGGGGGTTTGAACACTGAAGCTTTCTTT. The encoded protein is CASSGTGGLNTEAFF.

This clone was seen only once. The chain carries TRBV9 and TRBJ2-1; 8 bases map to TRBD2. CDR3 length: 17 residues. Germline lookup yields CDR1 SGDLS and CDR2 YYNGEE. J was trimmed by 0 bases and V by 2 bases; bases with no gene match: 7. Here the CDR3 reads CASSVDSSGSSYNEQFF. The DNA for the CDR3 is TGTGCCAGCAGCGTCGACTCCAGCGGGAGCTCCTACAATGAGCAGTTCTTC.